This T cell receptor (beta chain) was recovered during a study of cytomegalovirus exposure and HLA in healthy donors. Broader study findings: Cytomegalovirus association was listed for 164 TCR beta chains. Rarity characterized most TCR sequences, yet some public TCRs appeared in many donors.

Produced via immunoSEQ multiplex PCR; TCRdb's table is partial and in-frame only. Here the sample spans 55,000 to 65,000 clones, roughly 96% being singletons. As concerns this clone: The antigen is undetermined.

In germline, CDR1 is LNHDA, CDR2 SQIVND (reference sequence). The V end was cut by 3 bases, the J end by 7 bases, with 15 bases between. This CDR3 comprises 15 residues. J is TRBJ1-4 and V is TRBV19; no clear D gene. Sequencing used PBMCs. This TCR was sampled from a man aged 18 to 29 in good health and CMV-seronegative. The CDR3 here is CASSMRSSRSEKLFF. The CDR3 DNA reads TGTGCCAGTAGTATGCGAAGTTCTCGGAGTGAAAAACTGTTTTTT.